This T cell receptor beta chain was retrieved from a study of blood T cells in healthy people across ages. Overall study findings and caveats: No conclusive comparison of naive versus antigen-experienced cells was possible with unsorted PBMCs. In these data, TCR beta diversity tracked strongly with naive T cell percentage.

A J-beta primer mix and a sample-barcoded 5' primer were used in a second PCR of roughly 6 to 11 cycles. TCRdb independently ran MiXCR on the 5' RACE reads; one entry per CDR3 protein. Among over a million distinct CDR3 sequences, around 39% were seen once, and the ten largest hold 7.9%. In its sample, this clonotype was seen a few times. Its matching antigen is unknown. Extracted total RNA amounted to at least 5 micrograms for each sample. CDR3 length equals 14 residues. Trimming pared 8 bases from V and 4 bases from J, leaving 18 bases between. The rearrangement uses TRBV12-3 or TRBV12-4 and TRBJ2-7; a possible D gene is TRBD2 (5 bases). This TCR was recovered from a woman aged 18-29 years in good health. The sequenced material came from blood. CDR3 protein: CASAAPGRSYEQYF. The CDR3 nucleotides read TGTGCCAGCGCGGCCCCGGGAAGGAGTTACGAGCAGTACTTC.